A selection of T cell receptor beta chains follows, all from one sample in a study of blood T cell repertoires in COVID-19. The assay was immunoSEQ multiplex PCR, and TCRdb's table has in-frame clones only and misses some. The data contain 110,000 to 150,000 clones, approximately 80% of them seen just once; the ten biggest clones take up approximately 6%. The sample was PBMCs or T cells enriched from blood (not recorded which). The source of these receptors is a woman between 45 and 65 years old who had recovered from COVID-19. CDR3s include the opening cysteine and the closing phenylalanine or tryptophan. The D gene is left open where the match is weak. Part of the rows lack a size; the others show once, few, many or a class for expanded clones.

size	D	V	J	CDR3	DNA
-	-	TRBV3-1/TRBV3-2	TRBJ1-5	CASSPLGQPQHF	TGTGCCAGCAGCCCCCTCGGTCAGCCCCAGCATTTT
-	-	TRBV6-5	TRBJ1-5	CASIPGQGGQPQHF	TGTGCCAGCATACCGGGCCAGGGTGGACAGCCCCAGCATTTT
-	-	TRBV12-2	TRBJ2-7	CASRPPDGPPERYF	TGTGCAAGTCGCCCCCCCGACGGTCCTCCAGAGCGGTACTTC
-	TRBD2	TRBV28	TRBJ2-7	CASSLFGGDSYEQYF	TGTGCCAGCAGTTTATTCGGGGGGGATTCCTACGAGCAGTACTTC
-	TRBD2	TRBV5-1	TRBJ2-7	CASRETSGGYEQYF	TGCGCCAGCAGAGAGACTAGCGGGGGCTACGAGCAGTACTTC
few	-	TRBV28	TRBJ1-1	CASEGVRNTEAFF	TGTGCCAGCGAGGGAGTACGAAACACTGAAGCTTTCTTT
once	-	TRBV5-1	TRBJ1-5	CASSLDRSNQPQHF	TGCGCCAGCAGCTTGGACAGGAGCAATCAGCCCCAGCATTTT
-	TRBD2	TRBV14	TRBJ2-5	CASALLAGMETQYF	TGTGCCAGCGCCCTTCTAGCGGGGATGGAGACCCAGTACTTC
-	TRBD1	TRBV24-1	TRBJ1-2	CATSDYDREGGYGYTF	TGTGCCACCAGTGATTATGACAGGGAAGGCGGCTATGGCTACACCTTC
-	TRBD1	TRBV7-9	TRBJ1-4	CASSLARWDRNNEKLFF	TGTGCCAGCAGCTTAGCGCGGTGGGACAGAAATAATGAAAAACTGTTTTTT
-	TRBD2	TRBV6-5	TRBJ2-3	CASRLAGTDTQYF	TGTGCCAGCAGACTAGCGGGGACAGATACGCAGTATTTT
few	-	TRBV5-8	TRBJ1-1	CASSLQIQGEAFF	TGTGCCAGCAGCTTGCAAATCCAGGGGGAAGCTTTCTTT
once	TRBD1	TRBV5-6	TRBJ1-5	CASSFTQGARNNQPQHF	TGTGCCAGCAGCTTCACACAGGGGGCGCGGAACAATCAGCCCCAGCATTTT
few	-	TRBV28	TRBJ1-1	CASSLRASPEAFF	TGTGCCAGCAGTTTAAGAGCCTCACCGGAAGCTTTCTTT
many	-	TRBV20-1	TRBJ1-1	CSAPTSTEAFF	TGCAGTGCCCCCACGAGTACTGAAGCTTTCTTT
few	TRBD1	TRBV5-1	TRBJ1-3	CASSLQGAFQGNTIYF	TGCGCCAGCAGCTTGCAGGGGGCGTTTCAGGGAAACACCATATATTTT
-	-	TRBV28	TRBJ2-5	CASSSGGGGGGTQYF	TGTGCCAGCAGTTCTGGTGGAGGAGGGGGGGGGACCCAGTACTTC
-	TRBD2	TRBV10-3	TRBJ2-7	CAISDRGDSYEQYF	TGTGCCATCAGTGATCGGGGGGACTCATACGAGCAGTACTTC
-	TRBD2	TRBV28	TRBJ2-5	CASSSGLAEETQYF	TGTGCCAGCAGTTCCGGACTAGCGGAGGAGACCCAGTACTTC
few	-	TRBV7-2	TRBJ2-5	CASRFPSGVDSETQYF	TGTGCCAGCAGGTTCCCGTCAGGGGTGGATTCGGAGACCCAGTACTTC
-	TRBD1	TRBV5-1	TRBJ1-2	CASSEDRGVYGYTF	TGCGCCAGCAGCGAGGACAGGGGGGTCTATGGCTACACCTTC
-	TRBD1	TRBV7-2	TRBJ1-6	CASSLTGENSPLHF	TGTGCCAGCAGCTTAACAGGGGAGAACTCACCCCTCCACTTT
few	TRBD1	TRBV4-1	TRBJ1-5	CASSRLPGQGFQPQHF	TGCGCCAGCAGCCGCCTGCCGGGACAGGGATTTCAGCCCCAGCATTTT
-	-	TRBV28	TRBJ1-5	CASSSYGGLTQPQHF	TGTGCCAGCAGCTCCTACGGGGGGCTTACTCAGCCCCAGCATTTT
-	-	TRBV10-1	TRBJ2-5	CASSFSQGGGETQYF	TGCGCCAGCAGTTTTTCCCAGGGTGGAGGGGAGACCCAGTACTTC
-	TRBD1	TRBV2	TRBJ1-5	CASGRGQGRAQPQHF	TGTGCCAGCGGAAGGGGGCAGGGACGGGCTCAGCCCCAGCATTTT
few	-	TRBV7-3	TRBJ1-1	CASSLGRGNTEAFF	TGTGCCAGCAGCTTAGGCAGGGGAAACACTGAAGCTTTCTTT
few	-	TRBV7-6	TRBJ1-2	CASSLVGGYGYTF	TGTGCCAGCAGCTTGGTGGGGGGCTATGGCTACACCTTC
-	TRBD1	TRBV5-6	TRBJ1-2	CASSRDRGGSSYGYTF	TGTGCCAGCAGCAGGGACAGGGGAGGGTCAAGCTATGGCTACACCTTC
-	TRBD1	TRBV5-1	TRBJ2-3	CASSADRTGGDTQYF	TGCGCCAGCAGCGCAGACAGGACAGGTGGGGATACGCAGTATTTT
-	TRBD2	TRBV29-1	TRBJ2-1	CSVDRTGLASNEQFF	TGCAGCGTTGATCGAACGGGACTAGCGAGCAATGAGCAGTTCTTC
many	-	TRBV19	TRBJ2-3	CASRGATVGTDTQYF	TGTGCCAGTAGAGGGGCGACGGTGGGCACAGATACGCAGTATTTT
-	TRBD2	TRBV4-1	TRBJ2-5	CASSQLAGGVAQYF	TGCGCCAGCAGCCAACTAGCGGGGGGGGTGGCCCAGTACTTC
-	-	TRBV7-2	TRBJ1-5	CASSHPGGADSNQPQHF	TGTGCCAGCAGCCACCCGGGTGGGGCAGATAGCAATCAGCCCCAGCATTTT
-	-	TRBV5-1	TRBJ2-3	CASSLAVDTQYF	TGCGCCAGCAGCTTGGCTGTAGATACGCAGTATTTT
-	TRBD1	TRBV28	TRBJ1-2	CASSLGQANYGYTF	TGTGCCAGCAGTTTAGGACAGGCTAACTATGGCTACACCTTC
few	-	TRBV18	TRBJ1-4	CASSFSGATNEKLFF	TGTGCCAGCTCATTCTCAGGGGCAACTAATGAAAAACTGTTTTTT
-	-	TRBV2	TRBJ1-5	CASRWLYSNQPQHF	TGTGCCAGCAGGTGGCTTTATAGCAATCAGCCCCAGCATTTT
-	-	TRBV6-2/TRBV6-3	TRBJ1-5	CASSIIENQPQHF	TGTGCCAGCAGTATTATAGAAAATCAGCCCCAGCATTTT
-	-	TRBV7-2	TRBJ2-3	CASSLVAGIPEDTQYF	TGTGCCAGCAGCTTAGTGGCCGGGATTCCTGAAGATACGCAGTATTTT
-	-	TRBV5-4	TRBJ2-5	CASSLNRGLGETQYF	TGTGCCAGCAGCTTGAATAGAGGGCTCGGGGAGACCCAGTACTTC
-	TRBD1	TRBV10-3	TRBJ2-3	CAISEYVQGATQYF	TGTGCCATCAGTGAGTACGTTCAGGGGGCGACGCAGTATTTT
-	-	TRBV7-2	TRBJ1-1	CASSLSAGTEAFF	TGTGCCAGCAGCTTATCGGCGGGCACTGAAGCTTTCTTT
-	-	TRBV30	TRBJ2-7	CAWSTDWGDEQYF	TGTGCCTGGAGTACCGATTGGGGCGACGAGCAGTACTTC
once	-	TRBV3-1/TRBV3-2	TRBJ2-7	CASSQVAGVYEQYF	TGTGCCAGCAGCCAAGTGGCAGGGGTATACGAGCAGTACTTC
-	-	TRBV20-1	TRBJ1-1	CSGWRETEAFF	TGCAGTGGCTGGAGGGAGACTGAAGCTTTCTTT
once	-	TRBV5-1	TRBJ1-1	CASSSDFQAFF	TGCGCCAGCAGCTCGGACTTCCAAGCTTTCTTT
-	-	TRBV11-2	TRBJ1-3	CASSGRVTGNTIYF	TGTGCCAGCAGCGGTAGAGTAACTGGAAACACCATATATTTT
few	-	TRBV19	TRBJ1-5	CASSMSFAQPQHF	TGTGCCAGTAGTATGAGTTTCGCTCAGCCCCAGCATTTT
-	TRBD1	TRBV5-1	TRBJ2-7	CASADRDRTIYEQYF	TGCGCCAGCGCGGACAGGGACCGGACGATCTACGAGCAGTACTTC
-	-	TRBV14	TRBJ1-1	CASSRSMNTEAFF	TGTGCCAGCAGTCGGTCCATGAACACTGAAGCTTTCTTT
-	-	TRBV20-1	TRBJ2-4	CSASFGQRAFIQYF	TGCAGTGCTAGTTTTGGCCAGCGGGCGTTCATTCAGTACTTC
-	-	TRBV7-9	TRBJ1-1	CALLQDFEAFF	TGTGCCTTACTACAGGATTTTGAAGCTTTCTTT
-	TRBD1	TRBV24-1	TRBJ1-4	CATSDSTRGLSEKLFF	TGTGCCACCAGTGATTCAACCAGGGGGCTTAGTGAAAAACTGTTTTTT
-	TRBD2	TRBV6-4	TRBJ2-5	CASSRTSGGQETQYF	TGTGCCAGCTCTCGGACTAGCGGGGGCCAAGAGACCCAGTACTTC
-	TRBD1	TRBV28	TRBJ1-2	CASRTGGDYGYTF	TGTGCCAGCAGGACAGGGGGCGACTATGGCTACACCTTC
-	-	TRBV11-1	TRBJ1-2	CASSLRQEYGYTF	TGTGCCAGCAGCCTTCGACAGGAGTATGGCTACACCTTC